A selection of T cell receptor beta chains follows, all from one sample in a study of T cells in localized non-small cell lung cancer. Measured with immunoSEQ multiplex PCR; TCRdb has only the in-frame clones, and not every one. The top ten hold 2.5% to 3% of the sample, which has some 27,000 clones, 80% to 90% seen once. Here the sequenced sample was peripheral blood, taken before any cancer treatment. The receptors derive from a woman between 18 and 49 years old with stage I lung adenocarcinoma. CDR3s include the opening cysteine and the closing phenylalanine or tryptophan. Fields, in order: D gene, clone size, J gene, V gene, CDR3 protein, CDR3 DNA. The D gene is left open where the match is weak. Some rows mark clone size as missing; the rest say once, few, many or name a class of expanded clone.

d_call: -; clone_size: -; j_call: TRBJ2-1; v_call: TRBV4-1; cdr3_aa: CASSQHLWNEQFF; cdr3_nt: TGCGCCAGCAGCCAACACTTATGGAATGAGCAGTTCTTC
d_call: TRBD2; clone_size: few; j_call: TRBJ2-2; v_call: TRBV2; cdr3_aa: CASSQGLAGLTNTGELFF; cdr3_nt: TGTGCCAGCAGCCAGGGACTAGCGGGCCTTACGAACACCGGGGAGCTGTTTTTT
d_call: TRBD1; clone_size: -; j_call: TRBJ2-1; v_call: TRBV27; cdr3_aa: CASKSETGGANILEQFF; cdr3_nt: TGTGCCAGCAAATCGGAGACAGGGGGGGCTAATATTCTTGAGCAGTTCTTC
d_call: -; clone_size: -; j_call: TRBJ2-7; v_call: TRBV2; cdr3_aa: CASSPGSHEQYF; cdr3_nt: TGTGCCAGCAGCCCAGGGTCCCACGAGCAGTACTTC
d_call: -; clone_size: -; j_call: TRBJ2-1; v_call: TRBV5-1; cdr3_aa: CASSLGGGYNEQFF; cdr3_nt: TGCGCCAGCAGCTTGGGTGGGGGTTACAATGAGCAGTTCTTC
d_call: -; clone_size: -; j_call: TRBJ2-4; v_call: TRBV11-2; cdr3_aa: CASSPRWEMDKNIQYF; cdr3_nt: TGTGCCAGCAGCCCCAGGTGGGAAATGGACAAAAACATTCAGTACTTC
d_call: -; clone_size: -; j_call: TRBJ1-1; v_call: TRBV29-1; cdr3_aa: CSVATANTEAFF; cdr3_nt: TGCAGCGTTGCGACGGCGAACACTGAAGCTTTCTTT
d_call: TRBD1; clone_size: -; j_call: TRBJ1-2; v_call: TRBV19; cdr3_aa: CASSIGSTGTASYGYTF; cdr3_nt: TGTGCCAGTAGTATAGGTTCCACCGGGACAGCGAGCTATGGCTACACCTTC
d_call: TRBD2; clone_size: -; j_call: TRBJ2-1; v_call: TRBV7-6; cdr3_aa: CASSLTSGSMDEQFF; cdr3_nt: TGTGCCAGCAGCCTAACTAGCGGGAGTATGGATGAGCAGTTCTTC
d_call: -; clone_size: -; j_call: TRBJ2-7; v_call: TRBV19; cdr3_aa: CASSISGNSYEQYF; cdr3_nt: TGTGCCAGTAGTATTTCCGGAAACTCCTACGAGCAGTACTTC
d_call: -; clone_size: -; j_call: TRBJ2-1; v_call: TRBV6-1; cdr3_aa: CASCVDLSSYNEQFF; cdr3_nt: TGTGCCAGCTGTGTGGATTTGAGCTCCTACAATGAGCAGTTCTTC
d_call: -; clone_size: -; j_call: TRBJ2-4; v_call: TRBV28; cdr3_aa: CASGSGGAKNIQYF; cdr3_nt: TGTGCCAGTGGGTCAGGCGGGGCCAAAAACATTCAGTACTTC
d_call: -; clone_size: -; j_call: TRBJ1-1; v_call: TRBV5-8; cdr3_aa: CASSLELEAFF; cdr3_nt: TGTGCCAGCAGCTTGGAGTTAGAAGCTTTCTTT
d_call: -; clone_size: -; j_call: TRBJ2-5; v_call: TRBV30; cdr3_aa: CAWSTDTGAETQYF; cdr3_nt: TGTGCCTGGAGTACAGACACCGGAGCGGAGACCCAGTACTTC
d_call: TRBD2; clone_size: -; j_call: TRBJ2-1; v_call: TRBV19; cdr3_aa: CASSIDLGLAIDEQFF; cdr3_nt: TGTGCCAGTAGTATAGATCTGGGACTAGCGATTGATGAGCAGTTCTTC
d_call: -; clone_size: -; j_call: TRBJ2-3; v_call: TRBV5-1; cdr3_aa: CASSLGLSGTDTQYF; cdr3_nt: TGCGCCAGCAGCTTGGGACTGAGCGGCACAGATACGCAGTATTTT
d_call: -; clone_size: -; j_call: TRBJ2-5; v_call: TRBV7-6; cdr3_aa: CASSSRAQETQYF; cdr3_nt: TGTGCCAGCAGCTCCAGGGCCCAAGAGACCCAGTACTTC
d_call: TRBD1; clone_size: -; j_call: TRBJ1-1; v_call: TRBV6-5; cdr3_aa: CASSLHRQGHTEAFF; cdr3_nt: TGTGCCAGCAGTCTTCATCGACAGGGGCACACTGAAGCTTTCTTT
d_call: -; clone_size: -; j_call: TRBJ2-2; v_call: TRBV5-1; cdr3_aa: CASSLSQESTGELFF; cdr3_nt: TGCGCCAGCAGCTTGAGTCAGGAAAGCACCGGGGAGCTGTTTTTT
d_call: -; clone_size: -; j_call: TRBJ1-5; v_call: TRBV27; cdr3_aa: CASSSRGAAQPQHF; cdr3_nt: TGTGCCAGCAGTAGCAGGGGTGCGGCTCAGCCCCAGCATTTT
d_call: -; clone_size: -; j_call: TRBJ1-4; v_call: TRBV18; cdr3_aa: CASSPLRDDEKLFF; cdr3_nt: TGTGCCAGCTCACCACTCAGGGATGATGAAAAACTGTTTTTT
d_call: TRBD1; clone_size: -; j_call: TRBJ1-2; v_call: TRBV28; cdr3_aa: CASSLNRGSYGYTF; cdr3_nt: TGTGCCAGCAGTTTAAACAGGGGGTCCTATGGCTACACCTTC
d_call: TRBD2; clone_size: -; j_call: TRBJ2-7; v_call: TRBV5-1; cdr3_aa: CASSLAGGQIEQYF; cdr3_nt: TGCGCCAGCAGCCTAGCGGGAGGCCAAATCGAGCAGTACTTC
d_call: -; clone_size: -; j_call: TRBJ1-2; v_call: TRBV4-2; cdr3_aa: CASSQVVAGWSGHGYTF; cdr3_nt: TGTGCCAGCAGCCAAGTAGTGGCCGGTTGGTCAGGGCATGGCTACACCTTC
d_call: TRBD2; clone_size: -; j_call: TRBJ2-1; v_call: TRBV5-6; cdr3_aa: CASSLKTSGLYNEQFF; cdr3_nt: TGTGCCAGCAGCTTGAAGACTAGCGGACTTTACAATGAGCAGTTCTTC
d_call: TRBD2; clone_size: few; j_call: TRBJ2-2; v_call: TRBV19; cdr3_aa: CASSYGRAGELFF; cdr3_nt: TGTGCCAGTAGTTACGGGAGGGCCGGGGAGCTGTTTTTT
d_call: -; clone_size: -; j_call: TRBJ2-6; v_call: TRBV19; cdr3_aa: CASSVDRSSGANVLTF; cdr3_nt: TGTGCCAGTAGTGTCGATAGGAGCTCTGGGGCCAACGTCCTGACTTTC
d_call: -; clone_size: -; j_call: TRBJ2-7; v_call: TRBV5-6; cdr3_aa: CASSSYYEQYF; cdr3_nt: TGTGCCAGCAGTTCATACTACGAGCAGTACTTC
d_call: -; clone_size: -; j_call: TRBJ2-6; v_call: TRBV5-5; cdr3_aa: CASSFLGAGGANVLTF; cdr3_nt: TGTGCCAGCAGCTTTCTCGGGGCGGGTGGGGCCAACGTCCTGACTTTC
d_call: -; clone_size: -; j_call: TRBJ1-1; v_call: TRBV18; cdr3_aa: CASSPQGRNTEAFF; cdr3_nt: TGTGCCAGCTCACCTCAGGGGCGGAACACTGAAGCTTTCTTT
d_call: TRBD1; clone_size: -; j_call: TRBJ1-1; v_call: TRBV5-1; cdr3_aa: CASSPGGQYGTEAFF; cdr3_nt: TGCGCCAGCAGCCCAGGGGGCCAGTATGGCACTGAAGCTTTCTTT
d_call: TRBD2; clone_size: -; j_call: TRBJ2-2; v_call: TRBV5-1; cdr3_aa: CASKGRTSGTYTGELFF; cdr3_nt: TGCGCCAGCAAAGGACGAACTAGCGGGACTTACACCGGGGAGCTGTTTTTT
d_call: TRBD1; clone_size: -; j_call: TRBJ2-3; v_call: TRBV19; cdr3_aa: CASSPTGVADTQYF; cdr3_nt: TGTGCCAGTAGTCCAACAGGGGTGGCAGATACGCAGTATTTT
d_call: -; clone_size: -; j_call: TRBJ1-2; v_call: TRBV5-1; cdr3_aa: CASRQRIDNYGYTF; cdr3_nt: TGCGCCAGCAGACAGAGGATTGACAACTATGGCTACACCTTC
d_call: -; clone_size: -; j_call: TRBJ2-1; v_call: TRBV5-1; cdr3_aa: CASSLDQGIGEQFF; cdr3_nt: TGCGCCAGCAGCTTGGACCAGGGAATAGGTGAGCAGTTCTTC
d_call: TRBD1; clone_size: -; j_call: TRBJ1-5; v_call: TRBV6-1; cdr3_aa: CASSSTGDSNQPQHF; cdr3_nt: TGTGCCAGCAGTTCGACAGGGGATAGCAATCAGCCCCAGCATTTT
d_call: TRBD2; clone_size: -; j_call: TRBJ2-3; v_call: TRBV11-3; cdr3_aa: CASSLSGAPGTSRDTQYF; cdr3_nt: TGTGCCAGCAGCCTCTCCGGAGCACCCGGGACTAGCAGAGATACGCAGTATTTT
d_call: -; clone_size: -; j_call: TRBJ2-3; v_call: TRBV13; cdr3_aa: CASSLRARALENTQYF; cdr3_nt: TGTGCCAGCAGCTTAAGGGCACGGGCCCTCGAGAATACGCAGTATTTT
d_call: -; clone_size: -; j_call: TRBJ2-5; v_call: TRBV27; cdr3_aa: CASSWGFSGGETQYF; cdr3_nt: TGTGCCAGCAGTTGGGGATTCTCCGGAGGGGAGACCCAGTACTTC
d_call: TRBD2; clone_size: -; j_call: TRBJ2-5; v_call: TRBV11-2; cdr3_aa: CASSLRAGGPVKEETQYF; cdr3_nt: TGTGCCAGCAGCTTACGAGCGGGAGGGCCGGTTAAAGAAGAGACCCAGTACTTC
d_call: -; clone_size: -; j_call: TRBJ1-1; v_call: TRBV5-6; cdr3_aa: CASSLVSGNTEAFF; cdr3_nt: TGTGCCAGCAGCTTGGTGTCCGGGAACACTGAAGCTTTCTTT
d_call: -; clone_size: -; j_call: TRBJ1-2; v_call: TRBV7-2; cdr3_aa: CASSPAGVERNYGYTF; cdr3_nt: TGTGCCAGCAGCCCTGCCGGGGTCGAAAGAAACTATGGCTACACCTTC
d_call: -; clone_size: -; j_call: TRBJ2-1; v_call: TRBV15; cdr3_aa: CATSRDFGGSVSYEQFF; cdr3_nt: TGTGCCACCAGCAGAGATTTTGGGGGCTCCGTAAGCTATGAGCAGTTCTTC
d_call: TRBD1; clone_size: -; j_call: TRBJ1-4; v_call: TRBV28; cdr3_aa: CASSPQGRGSEKLFF; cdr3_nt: TGTGCCAGCAGTCCCCAAGGCAGGGGGAGTGAAAAACTGTTTTTT
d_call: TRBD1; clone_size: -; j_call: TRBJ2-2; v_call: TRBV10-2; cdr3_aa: CASSESGQYFRELFF; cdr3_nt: TGCGCCAGCAGTGAGTCGGGACAGTATTTTCGGGAGCTGTTTTTT
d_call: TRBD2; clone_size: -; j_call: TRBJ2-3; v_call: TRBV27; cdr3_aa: CASSLFGLAGSTDTQYF; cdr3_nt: TGTGCCAGCAGTTTATTCGGCCTAGCGGGGAGCACAGATACGCAGTATTTT
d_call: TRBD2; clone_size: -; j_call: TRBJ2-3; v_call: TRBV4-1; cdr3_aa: CASSRGLAGTTDTQYF; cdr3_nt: TGCGCCAGCAGCCGGGGACTAGCGGGGACCACAGATACGCAGTATTTT
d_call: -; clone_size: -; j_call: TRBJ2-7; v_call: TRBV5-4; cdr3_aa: CASSLVGARSDYEQYF; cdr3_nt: TGTGCCAGCAGCTTGGTAGGGGCGAGGTCGGATTACGAGCAGTACTTC
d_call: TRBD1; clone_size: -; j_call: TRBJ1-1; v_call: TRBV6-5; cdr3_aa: CASRSAGGGGTEAFF; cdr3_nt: TGTGCCAGCAGATCGGCAGGGGGGGGTGGCACTGAAGCTTTCTTT
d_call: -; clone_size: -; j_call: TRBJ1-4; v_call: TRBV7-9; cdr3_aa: CASSPTGSINEKLFF; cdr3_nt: TGTGCCAGCAGCCCAACGGGATCTATTAATGAAAAACTGTTTTTT
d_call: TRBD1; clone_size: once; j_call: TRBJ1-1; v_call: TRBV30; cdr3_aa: CAWSRGGYGNTEAFF; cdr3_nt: TGTGCCTGGAGTCGAGGGGGCTACGGGAACACTGAAGCTTTCTTT
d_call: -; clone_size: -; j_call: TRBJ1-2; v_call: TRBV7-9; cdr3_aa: CASSLALGSAGYGYTF; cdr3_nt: TGTGCCAGCAGCTTAGCGCTTGGGTCGGCTGGTTATGGCTACACCTTC
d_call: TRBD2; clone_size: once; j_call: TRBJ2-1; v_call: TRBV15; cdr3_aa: CATSRIGTSGRNEQFF; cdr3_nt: TGTGCCACCAGCAGGATCGGGACTAGCGGGAGGAATGAGCAGTTCTTC
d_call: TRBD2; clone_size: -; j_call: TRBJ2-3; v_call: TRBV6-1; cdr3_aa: CASSVSSGGTDTQYF; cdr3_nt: TGTGCCAGCAGTGTATCTAGCGGAGGCACAGATACGCAGTATTTT
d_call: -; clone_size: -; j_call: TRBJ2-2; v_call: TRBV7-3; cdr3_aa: CASSSVGWGPGELFF; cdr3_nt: TGTGCCAGCAGCTCCGTTGGGTGGGGACCCGGGGAGCTGTTTTTT